This record concerns one T cell receptor (beta chain) sequence. Its antigen is not known. V dropped 2 bases and J dropped 5 bases, with 7 bases sitting between them. This CDR3 comprises 13 residues. CDR1 is SGHTA, CDR2 FQGTGA, per germline. The data derive from a study of beta chain features in type 1 diabetes. Findings of the study overall: TCRB CDR3s were moderately but significantly shorter in Type 1 diabetes patients in all four CD4+ subsets.

Every bit of the isolated RNA underwent reverse transcription, so sequencing read expressed TCRB transcripts. Profiled with immunoSEQ multiplex PCR; TCRdb holds only in-frame clones, not every one. Among around 120,000 clones listed, 17% were seen once. The source of this sequence is a man aged 18 to 29 with type 1 diabetes. Sequenced material: central memory CD4+ T cells from blood. The chain uses TRBV7-3 and TRBJ2-1; D is unresolved. Written as DNA, the CDR3 is TGTGCCAGCAGCTTAGGTCGGAACAATGAGCAGTTCTTC. It yields the protein CASSLGRNNEQFF.